This entry lists 30 T cell receptor beta chains sequenced from one sample in a study of T cells after yellow fever vaccination. TCRdb used MiXCR to reprocess the 5' RACE reads, holding one entry per CDR3 protein. This table has nearly 300,000 distinct CDR3 sequences, 7.5% to 9% appearing once. Sequences were derived from CD4+ T cells sorted from PBMCs, sampled 5 days after the yellow fever booster vaccination. These receptors all come from a man in his late teens or twenties who received the YFV17D yellow fever vaccine.

The CDR3: CASSHYRTDTQYF. CDR3 DNA sequence: TGCGCCAGCAGCCACTACAGGACAGATACGCAGTATTTT. The V call is TRBV4-3, the J call TRBJ2-3; maybe TRBD1 (5 bases). The CDR3 spans 13 residues. Germline-derived CDR1 and CDR2 are LGHNA and YSLEER. With 3 bases removed from V and 3 bases from J, the gap between germline ends came to 7 bases.

This clonotype appeared a few times. This rearrangement joins TRBV7-9 to TRBJ1-1, with D possibly being TRBD1 (5 bases). The CDR3 length is 14 residues. V shed 4 bases and J shed 2 bases, with 11 bases lying between them. Germline CDR1 and CDR2: SEHNR and FQNEAQ (reference sequence). CDR3 sequence reads: CASSSRQSNTEAFF. The DNA of the CDR3 is TGTGCCAGCAGCTCGAGACAGAGCAACACTGAAGCTTTCTTT.

This clonotype was counted many times. The chain uses TRBV10-3 and TRBJ2-7; 9 bases agree with TRBD2. The V and J ends lost 8 bases and 3 bases, in that order; junction bases with no gene match: 8. CDR1 is ENHRY and CDR2 is SYGVKD in the germline V gene. The CDR3 consists of 14 residues. The CDR3 DNA sequence: TGTGCCATCTCCGCGGGGGGGTTTTACTACGAGCAGTACTTC. Residues: CAISAGGFYYEQYF.

The rearrangement joins TRBV4-3 to TRBJ1-1; D is undetermined. CDR3 size: 14 residues. In germline, CDR1 is LGHNA, CDR2 YSLEER. The V and J ends lost 0 bases and 3 bases respectively, with 8 bases between them. DNA for the CDR3: TGCGCCAGCAGCCAAGATCCCGGATACACTGAAGCTTTCTTT. It encodes CASSQDPGYTEAFF.

The sample holds many counts of this clonotype. The chain has TRBV5-5 and TRBJ2-2, with 7 bases that match TRBD2. The CDR3 is made up of 15 amino acids. Germline CDR1 and CDR2: SGHKS and YYEKEE (reference sequence). Trimming at V came to 2 bases and at J to 3 bases, leaving 4 bases not matched to a gene. CDR3 sequence (DNA): TGTGCCAGCAGCTTCCGGGGGGATCACACCGGGGAGCTGTTTTTT. It specifies CASSFRGDHTGELFF.

This clonotype was seen at least ten times. The rearrangement uses TRBV10-3 and TRBJ1-5; 9 nucleotides agree with TRBD1. The CDR3 contains 18 residues. The V gene's germline CDR1 is ENHRY and CDR2 SYGVKD. After removal of 4 bases from V and 2 bases from J, the junction contained 12 bases not matched to a gene. The CDR3 protein is CAISGSSTGGSGNQPQHF. The CDR3, as DNA: TGTGCCATCAGTGGCTCCTCGACAGGGGGATCGGGCAATCAGCCCCAGCATTTT.

V and J are TRBV19 and TRBJ1-1, with D possibly matching TRBD1 (6 bases). V lost 8 bases to trimming and J lost 7 bases, with 17 bases between them. CDR1 LNHDA and CDR2 SQIVND come from the germline V gene (reference sequence). The CDR3 has 13 amino acids. The CDR3 sequence is CASQTRDTYEAFF. The CDR3 nucleotides read TGTGCCAGTCAAACCCGGGACACCTATGAAGCTTTCTTT.

This clonotype has just a few counts. This sequence joins TRBV28 and TRBJ1-3; D possibly corresponds to TRBD1 (5 bases). Germline V gene sequence: CDR1 MDHEN, CDR2 SYDVKM. Trimming removed 4 bases from V and 0 bases from J, with 16 bases in between. This CDR3 is built from 17 residues. CDR3 coding DNA: TGTGCCAGCAGTTCCGTATGGGACTCGAGCTCTGGAAACACCATATATTTT. Protein sequence: CASSSVWDSSSGNTIYF.

In its sample, this clonotype was seen many times. V gene TRBV2 combines with J gene TRBJ2-7; D remains unclear. The CDR3 loop spans 10 amino acids. Germline values: CDR1 SNHLY, CDR2 FYNNEI. V lost 5 bases and J 3 bases, leaving 2 bases between the germline ends. CDR3 loop: CASSFYEQYF. Written as DNA, the CDR3 is TGTGCCAGCAGTTTCTACGAGCAGTACTTC.

Only a few counts were recorded for this clonotype. The V and J genes are TRBV21-1 and TRBJ2-5; TRBD1 reflects the table's D call only, with no check against the DNA. TRBV21-1 is described as a pseudogene. This CDR3 has 14 amino acids. The DNA for the CDR3 is TGTGCCAGCAGTCACCGGGACAGGGCAAAGACCCAGTACTTC. As protein: CASSHRDRAKTQYF.

Ten or more counts support this clonotype. V gene TRBV4-2 combines with J gene TRBJ1-3, with D perhaps matching TRBD1 (5 bases). Germline V gene data show CDR1 as LGHNA and CDR2 as YNFKEQ. V shed 0 bases and J shed 2 bases, with 14 bases lying between them. The CDR3 length is 17 residues. DNA for the CDR3: TGTGCCAGCAGCCAAGATCAAAGCGCAGGGACTGGAAACACCATATATTTT. It is translated as CASSQDQSAGTGNTIYF.

This chain connects TRBV7-6 to TRBJ2-5; 8 positions match TRBD2. Trimming removed 4 bases from V and 5 bases from J; junction bases left unmatched: 12. The CDR3 contains 16 residues. Germline values: CDR1 SGHVS, CDR2 FNYEAQ. The CDR3 region is CASSSQRTSIWETQYF. CDR3 sequence (DNA): TGTGCCAGCAGCTCACAAAGGACTAGCATATGGGAGACCCAGTACTTC.

The V call is TRBV12-3 or TRBV12-4, the J call TRBJ2-3; 7 bases line up with TRBD1. The CDR3 spans 16 residues. The ends lost 2 bases at V and 4 bases at J; junction bases unmatched: 9. The CDR3 region is CASSLRDRSRADTQYF. CDR3 nucleotides: TGTGCCAGCAGTTTAAGGGACAGAAGTCGCGCAGATACGCAGTATTTT.

The chain links TRBV5-6 to TRBJ2-3; D unclear. The V and J ends lost 4 bases and 5 bases respectively, with 8 bases between them. This CDR3 is built from 12 residues. The germline gives CDR1 SGHDT, CDR2 YYEEEE. CDR3 coding DNA: TGTGCCAGCAGCCCTCCCCAAGATACGCAGTATTTT. The encoded protein is CASSPPQDTQYF.

This clonotype was seen a handful of times. This chain joins TRBV7-2 and TRBJ2-2; D gene unclear. The CDR3 consists of 13 residues. The V end was cut by 5 bases, the J end by 6 bases, with 10 bases between. Per the germline V gene, CDR1 is SGHTA and CDR2 is FQGNSA. CDR3 DNA sequence: TGTGCCAGCAGCCCATCCAAGGCCGGGGAGCTGTTTTTT. Translation: CASSPSKAGELFF.

The rearrangement uses TRBV18 and TRBJ2-3, with 7 bases lining up with TRBD1. The CDR3 sequence is 14 residues long. The germline V gene encodes CDR1 KGHSH and CDR2 LQKENI. V dropped 4 bases and J dropped 3; count of bases not matched to a gene: 4. CDR3 residues: CASSRGQATDTQYF. The CDR3 DNA is TGTGCCAGCTCACGAGGACAGGCAACAGATACGCAGTATTTT.

This clonotype was detected many times. CDR3: CASSDGWGQSYYGYTF. CDR3 nucleotides: TGTGCCAGCAGCGACGGTTGGGGACAGAGCTACTATGGCTACACCTTC. The V call is TRBV7-9, the J call TRBJ1-2; 7 bases line up with TRBD1. Germline CDR1 and CDR2: SEHNR and FQNEAQ (reference sequence). V shed 5 bases, J shed 3 bases, and the junction held 12 bases outside the gene matches. CDR3 length: 16 amino acids.

This clonotype was seen a few times. V is TRBV11-2 and J is TRBJ2-1, with 10 bases fitting TRBD2. Germline V lookup: CDR1 SGHAT, CDR2 FQNNGV. V shed 3 bases, J shed 7 bases, and the junction held 3 bases outside the gene matches. The CDR3 extends over 14 amino acids. The CDR3 here is CASSLERGGNEQFF. CDR3 sequence (DNA): TGTGCCAGCAGCTTGGAGCGGGGGGGAAATGAGCAGTTCTTC.

This clonotype turned up a few times. V gene TRBV7-9 combines with J gene TRBJ2-1; 8 bases fit TRBD2. The J segment lost 6 bases and the V segment lost 0 bases, leaving 10 bases of the junction unmatched. Germline V gene sequence: CDR1 SEHNR, CDR2 FQNEAQ (reference sequence). This CDR3 comprises 17 residues. CDR3 nucleotides: TGTGCCAGCAGCTTAGCCCCGGGACTAGGTGGCCGCAATGAGCAGTTCTTC. Its translation is CASSLAPGLGGRNEQFF.

This clonotype has a handful of counts. The chain recombines TRBV9 with TRBJ1-3, with D unresolved. Trimming shortened V by 0 bases and J by 4 bases, and 8 bases separated the two germline ends. CDR3 length: 14 residues. CDR1 SGDLS and CDR2 YYNGEE come from the germline V gene. The CDR3 sequence: CASSVDTDGNTIYF. The DNA of the CDR3 is TGTGCCAGCAGCGTAGATACAGACGGAAACACCATATATTTT.

The chain links TRBV3-1 to TRBJ1-6; D call uncertain. CDR1 LGHDT and CDR2 YNNKEL come from the germline V gene (reference sequence). V was cut by 0 bases and J by 7 bases, with 10 bases left in between. This CDR3 is 15 amino acids long. For the CDR3, the DNA is TGTGCCAGCAGCCAAGAATTTAGTGGGAATTCACCCCTCCACTTT. Its translation is CASSQEFSGNSPLHF.

This clonotype was seen repeatedly, ten times or more. The genes are TRBV5-1 and TRBJ2-7; tentatively, D is TRBD1 (6 bases). Germline loops: CDR1 SGHRS, CDR2 YFSETQ. This CDR3 contains 15 residues. V was pared by 1 base and J by 2 bases, with 13 bases between. CDR3 sequence (DNA): TGCGCCAGCAGCTTGACCCAGGGGAGCCCCTACGAGCAGTACTTC. As protein: CASSLTQGSPYEQYF.

This sequence joins TRBV5-1 and TRBJ1-2; 8 nucleotides align to TRBD1. V was clipped by 1 base and J by 3 bases; unmatched bases: 2. Germline assignment: CDR1 SGHRS and CDR2 YFSETQ. This CDR3 contains 14 residues. The CDR3 loop reads CASSLRGQDYGYTF. The CDR3 coding sequence is TGCGCCAGCAGCTTGCGGGGACAGGACTATGGCTACACCTTC.

This clonotype turned up a few times. The chain recombines TRBV12-3 or TRBV12-4 with TRBJ1-4, with 9 positions matching TRBD1. This CDR3 is 16 amino acids long. Unmatched junction bases numbered 9, after V lost 2 bases and J lost 8 bases. The CDR3 coding sequence is TGTGCCAGCAGTTTAAAATCGGGACAGGGAAAGGAAAAACTGTTTTTT. It is translated as CASSLKSGQGKEKLFF.

This clonotype came up many times. This chain links TRBV29-1 with TRBJ2-7; D tentatively reads TRBD1 or TRBD2 (6 bases each). The CDR3 spans 12 residues. V shed 5 bases and J shed 2 bases, with 10 bases lying between them. Germline V gene lookup returns CDR1 SQVTM and CDR2 ANQGSEA. CDR3 sequence (DNA): TGCAGCGTTCGGGGGCCCACCTACGAGCAGTACTTC. It specifies CSVRGPTYEQYF.

V gene TRBV7-3 combines with J gene TRBJ2-5, with 7 bases fitting TRBD2. The CDR3 consists of 15 residues. Germline V gene data show CDR1 as SGHTA and CDR2 as FQGTGA. Trimming took 5 bases from V and 9 from J; bases not matched to a gene: 15. The CDR3, as DNA: TGTGCCAGCAGCCCCGGGGGGTTAGCGCCAAGGGCCCAGTACTTC. Its translation is CASSPGGLAPRAQYF.

The CDR3 coding sequence is TGCGCCAGCTCACAGGGTCCTCCTAATGAAAAACTGTTTTTT. Encoded protein: CASSQGPPNEKLFF. This chain joins TRBV5-1 and TRBJ1-4; D perhaps matches TRBD1 (6 bases). Germline V gives CDR1 SGHRS, CDR2 YFSETQ. This CDR3 contains 14 residues. The germline V and J ends were trimmed by 7 bases and 3 bases, with 13 bases remaining between them. The variable domain in full, completed from reference TRBV5-1 and TRBJ1-4, reads KAGVTQTPRYLIKTRGQQVTLSCSPISGHRSVSWYQQTPGQGLQFLFEYFSETQRNKGNFPGRFSGRQFSNSRSEMNVSTLELGDSALYLCASSQGPPNEKLFFGSGTQLSVL.

This rearrangement joins TRBV5-1 to TRBJ2-3; 9 bases fit TRBD2. The V and J ends lost 0 bases and 2 bases, in that order; junction bases with no gene match: 4. The germline CDR1 and CDR2 sequences are SGHRS and YFSETQ. The CDR3 extends over 16 amino acids. CDR3 sequence reads: CASSLAPSGVTDTQYF. The CDR3 nucleotides read TGCGCCAGCAGCTTGGCCCCTAGCGGGGTCACAGATACGCAGTATTTT. Full variable domain (outside the CDR3, taken from reference TRBV5-1 and TRBJ2-3): KAGVTQTPRYLIKTRGQQVTLSCSPISGHRSVSWYQQTPGQGLQFLFEYFSETQRNKGNFPGRFSGRQFSNSRSEMNVSTLELGDSALYLCASSLAPSGVTDTQYFGPGTRLTVL.

The V and J genes are TRBV6-6 and TRBJ1-1; the D is unclear. V lost 5 bases and J 5 bases, leaving 12 bases between the germline ends. This CDR3 is built from 13 residues. The germline gives CDR1 MNHNY, CDR2 SVGAGI (reference sequence). The CDR3 loop is CASSDQVATEAFF. For the CDR3, the DNA is TGTGCCAGCAGTGATCAGGTAGCAACTGAAGCTTTCTTT.

This clonotype occurred many times. The V and J genes are TRBV5-1 and TRBJ1-1; 10 nucleotides line up with TRBD1. CDR1 and CDR2 from the germline V gene are SGHRS and YFSETQ. J lost 3 bases, V lost 4 bases, and 9 bases had no gene match. This CDR3 spans 16 amino acids. CDR3 sequence reads: CASSALHGTGDTEAFF. CDR3 nucleotides: TGCGCCAGCAGCGCCTTACACGGGACAGGGGACACTGAAGCTTTCTTT.